This TCR beta chain is drawn from a study of blood T cell repertoires in COVID-19. The wider study: The study drew acute and convalescent COVID-19 samples from the United States, Italy and Spain.

Per the study methods: For nucleated cells, counts were estimated from reference gene primer amplification. The method was immunoSEQ multiplex PCR; TCRdb's version includes in-frame clones alone and lacks a portion of them. The D gene and trimming were derived from the DNA, and the V and J assignments and clone size from that table. Of roughly 29,000 clones detected, around 74% appear once; the ten largest clones hold approximately 7.8%. The ends were cut back, 4 bases at V and 4 bases at J, with 16 bases in the middle. Germline loops: CDR1 SGHDN, CDR2 FVKESK. The CDR3 is 15 amino acids. Material: peripheral blood. The V and J genes are TRBV14 and TRBJ1-1, with D maybe TRBD1 (6 bases). The origin of this receptor is a woman in her 70s with active or convalescent COVID-19. CDR3 bases: TGTGCCAGCAGCCCTCCAGGGGCCCGAGGCACTGAAGCTTTCTTT. Translating it yields CASSPPGARGTEAFF.